This T cell receptor beta chain was retrieved from a study of cytomegalovirus exposure and HLA in healthy donors. Trimming left V 7 bases short and J 3 bases short, with 26 bases between. The CDR3 contains 17 residues. CDR1 is SGHRS and CDR2 is YFSETQ in the germline V gene. General observations from the study: The CMV antigen specificity of a few CMV-associated chains was confirmed through in vitro analysis. Earlier results showed most TCR beta V segments being productive about 87% or about 30% of the time. The sole available immune exposure information was CMV serostatus. Approximately 17,000 TCR beta sequences were associated with HLA alleles at 0.05 false discovery rate in a later analysis.

This PCR relied on a set of 60 Vbeta primers and 13 Jbeta primers. The method was immunoSEQ multiplex PCR; TCRdb's version includes in-frame clones alone and lacks a portion of them. The sample lists about 200,000 clones; over 65% were seen once. Remarks on this clone: Its antigen is not known.

The TCR originated in a woman aged 30 to 39 in good health and CMV-seronegative. The chain combines TRBV5-1 with TRBJ2-7, with D possibly being TRBD2 (5 bases). Sequencing was done on a sample of PBMCs. The CDR3 reads CASFEGSPYGVGYEQYF. CDR3 DNA sequence: TGCGCCAGCTTTGAAGGGAGCCCATACGGGGTAGGCTACGAGCAGTACTTC.